This TCR beta chain was sequenced during a study of T cell responses to AZD1222 COVID-19 vaccine. With V trimmed by 1 base and J by 1 base, 10 bases remained unmatched. Germline V CDR1 and CDR2: SGHTA, FQGTGA. This CDR3 comprises 17 residues. This clone was recorded a few times. Data came from immunoSEQ multiplex PCR; TCRdb stores just in-frame clones and leaves some out. The sample has around 130,000 clones, roughly nine tenths seen once. Specimen: peripheral blood, collected 28 days after the second AZD1222 dose. The chain is built from TRBV7-3 and TRBJ2-7; 7 bases agree with TRBD1. The TCR was taken from an adult who received the AZD1222 COVID-19 vaccine. CDR3 sequence (DNA): TGTGCCAGCAGCTTAAATGGAGGCGCAGGGGGTTCCTACGAGCAGTACTTC. Translating gives CASSLNGGAGGSYEQYF. The full variable domain, in which reference TRBV7-3 and TRBJ2-7 provide the parts outside the CDR3, is GAGVSQTPSNKVTEKGKYVELRCDPISGHTALYWYRQSLGQGPEFLIYFQGTGAADDSGLPNDRFFAVRPEGSVSTLKIQRTERGDSAVYLCASSLNGGAGGSYEQYFGPGTRLTVT.